The source of this T cell receptor beta chain is a study of identical twins. Findings and caveats of the study: Beta clonotypes that were abundant in cord blood contained fewer insertions, a pattern absent from memory repertoires. Cross-sectional statistics, not tracking of the same donors, supported the conclusions. Models underpredicted monozygotic twin sharing of out-of-frame TCR alpha.

With template switching, a universal primer site was added, and the cDNA carried unique molecular identifiers. Using its own MiXCR run on the 5' RACE reads, TCRdb lists one record per CDR3 protein. The sample consists of 1.5 million to 2 million distinct CDR3 sequences, about 32% of them appearing once. V was shortened by 0 bases and J by 7 bases, with 10 bases between the two germline ends. The germline CDR1 and CDR2 sequences are DFQATT and SNEGSKA (reference sequence). The CDR3 extends over 12 amino acids. Remarks on this clonotype: Its matching antigen is unknown.

The origin of this receptor is a newborn girl in good health. The sequencing sample was made of cord blood. The rearrangement links TRBV20-1 to TRBJ2-7; D is perhaps TRBD1 or TRBD2 (5 bases each). The CDR3 reads CSAREGDGEQYF. Here the CDR3 DNA reads TGCAGTGCTAGAGAGGGGGACGGGGAGCAGTACTTC.